The sequence of this T cell receptor (beta chain) was determined in a study of T cell repertoires in cytomegalovirus infection. The overall study: Signatures in public TCR beta sequences pointed to both CMV infection and matching HLA type.

TCRdb itself ran the reads through MiXCR, one entry per CDR3 protein. The sample carries about 330,000 distinct CDR3 sequences, more than 9% recorded once. Study-wide results and caveats: Summed public TCR beta family frequency identified CMV carriers bearing the relevant HLA. Dominating the ex vivo response were TCR beta clonotypes that were CMV-specific and HLA-C-restricted.

This clonotype was seen ten or more times. The antigen remains unidentified. V was clipped by 5 bases and J by 7 bases; unmatched bases: 14. Germline loops: CDR1 SGHTA, CDR2 FQGNSA. The CDR3 contains 17 residues. This chain links TRBV7-2 with TRBJ2-1, with 10 bases fitting TRBD2. The specimen was PBMCs. This receptor was obtained from a human donor in good health (CMV status not recorded). Some clones in this sample may be carry-over from other donors' samples. The CDR3 is CASSPHGAGGPVNEQFF. CDR3 coding DNA: TGTGCCAGCAGCCCCCACGGAGCGGGAGGGCCGGTAAATGAGCAGTTCTTC.